Listed below are T cell receptor beta chains from one sample, sequenced in a study of T cell changes during pregnancy in multiple sclerosis. TCRdb's table, derived via immunoSEQ multiplex PCR, lists solely in-frame clones and lacks some. The sample has 40,000 to 60,000 clones, around 94% seen once; the top ten hold about 0.7%. Here the sequenced sample was CD4+ T cells from peripheral blood mononuclear cells, taken in the third trimester of pregnancy. The receptors stem from a female donor with multiple sclerosis, enrolled in a pregnancy study. Each CDR3 is given without its conserved first and last residue. Rows give clone size only sometimes, using once, few, many, or a class for an expanded clone.

few	16	TRBV28	TRBJ2-6	ASIGLLGLPSGANVLT
NA	12	TRBV6-5	TRBJ2-6	ASSAVSGANVLT
NA	12	TRBV6-5	TRBJ1-2	ASRLGRINYGYT
NA	13	TRBV28	TRBJ2-2	ASSLWGSGSGELF
NA	11	TRBV6-6	TRBJ1-1	ASSAGQTSEAF
NA	13	TRBV10-2	TRBJ2-3	ASSRTSGRPDTQY
NA	13	TRBV6-1	TRBJ2-3	ASSENMGAKDTQY
NA	11	TRBV4-2	TRBJ2-1	ASSQSLSNEQF
NA	16	TRBV7-2	TRBJ1-1	ASSSRWMARRGNTEAF
NA	14	TRBV30	TRBJ1-5	AWSKRGGTGNQPQH
NA	13	TRBV7-9	TRBJ2-7	ASSLGGHGSYEQY
NA	12	TRBV6-6	TRBJ2-5	ASIRDRGQETQY
NA	13	TRBV5-1	TRBJ1-3	ASSRDRGPGNTIY
NA	12	TRBV7-8	TRBJ2-5	ASSLSSGQETQY
NA	10	TRBV19	TRBJ1-1	VIRGRRGEAF
NA	13	TRBV5-1	TRBJ1-1	ASSSPGHSNTEAF
NA	12	TRBV28	TRBJ1-4	ASSSPGSDEKLF
NA	13	TRBV18	TRBJ2-5	ASSTAGARQETQY
NA	17	TRBV9	TRBJ2-2	ASSVGLAGGFANTGELF
NA	15	TRBV18	TRBJ2-3	ASSPRTSGSLPDTQY
once	15	TRBV11-2	TRBJ2-4	ASSPNQQRLTKNIQY
NA	14	TRBV4-1	TRBJ1-2	ASSQEQGQGYYGYT
NA	10	TRBV29-1	TRBJ1-5	SVGSSNQPQH
NA	12	TRBV6-5	TRBJ1-1	ASSYIGVGTEAF
NA	14	TRBV4-3	TRBJ2-1	ASSQESGISYNEQF
NA	12	TRBV5-1	TRBJ2-7	ASSLAEGSYEQY
NA	13	TRBV18	TRBJ1-1	ASSPPPGTRTEAF
NA	14	TRBV5-1	TRBJ2-7	ASSSGLAGAIGEQY
once	9	TRBV2	TRBJ2-1	ASSDFGGQF
NA	12	TRBV5-1	TRBJ2-2	ASNQQGAIGELF
NA	16	TRBV6-1	TRBJ2-2	ASSEFGEGTSYTGELF
NA	12	TRBV19	TRBJ2-7	ASSRDRGLGKQY
NA	13	TRBV28	TRBJ1-3	ASSLGQASGNTIY
once	15	TRBV5-5	TRBJ2-2	ASSSVLAGLNTGELF
NA	14	TRBV5-6	TRBJ2-1	ASSLGLLTSYNEQF
NA	13	TRBV10-3	TRBJ2-2	AISPSAGNTGELF
NA	13	TRBV4-1	TRBJ2-3	ASSQADRYTDTQY
NA	13	TRBV5-6	TRBJ2-7	ASTVTKGVSYEQY
NA	11	TRBV6-6	TRBJ1-2	ASSYAGGVGYT
NA	12	TRBV7-6	TRBJ2-2	ASSLSGQPGELF
NA	12	TRBV28	TRBJ2-7	ASSHRTGNYEQY
NA	13	TRBV23-1	TRBJ2-7	ASSEGERYPYEQY
NA	13	TRBV9	TRBJ1-1	ASRSDRGMNTEAF
NA	14	TRBV7-2	TRBJ2-7	ASSLVTGTGGFEQY
NA	16	TRBV28	TRBJ2-6	ATGGGSGKFSGANVLT
once	14	TRBV4-2	TRBJ2-2	ASSQERTGGVGELF
NA	14	TRBV18	TRBJ1-3	ASSPKQFNSGNTIY
NA	9	TRBV7-9	TRBJ2-3	ASSGASTQY
NA	13	TRBV5-1	TRBJ2-5	ASSLAARFQETQY
once	13	TRBV19	TRBJ1-5	ASKGEGRRNQPQH
NA	13	TRBV7-3	TRBJ2-3	ASSKGTPGLDTQY